The 25 T cell receptor beta chains below come from one sample, sequenced in a study of cytomegalovirus exposure and HLA in healthy donors. With 60 Vbeta and 13 Jbeta primers, the PCR was carried out. TCRdb's copy holds only in-frame clones and misses some; the assay was immunoSEQ multiplex PCR. The repertoire includes around 150,000 clones, approximately 83% of them detected once, and around 3.1% sits in the top ten. The sequencing sample was made of PBMCs. These receptors were obtained from a man between 40 and 49 years old in good health and CMV-seronegative.

The CDR3 nucleotides read TGTGCCAGCTCATCAACGACAGGGCCTCGGTATGGCTACACCTTC. The encoded protein is CASSSTTGPRYGYTF. This chain links TRBV18 with TRBJ1-2; 7 nucleotides match TRBD1. The length of the CDR3 is 15 residues. The germline V gene encodes CDR1 KGHSH and CDR2 LQKENI. V was clipped by 5 bases and J by 5 bases; unmatched bases: 11. Combining the CDR3 with reference TRBV18 and TRBJ1-2 gives the whole variable domain NAGVMQNPRHLVRRRGQEARLRCSPMKGHSHVYWYRQLPEEGLKFMVYLQKENIIDESGMPKERFSAEFPKEGPSILRIQQVVRGDSAAYFCASSSTTGPRYGYTFGSGTRLTVV.

This clone came up once. The genes are TRBV28 and TRBJ2-7, with 12 bases fitting TRBD2. Germline CDR1 is MDHEN and CDR2 is SYDVKM. The V segment lost 2 bases and the J segment 4 bases; nucleotides outside the gene matches: 0. This CDR3 contains 14 residues. CDR3 nucleotides: TGTGCCAGCAGTTTAGGGACTAGCGGGTACGAGCAGTACTTC. Protein product: CASSLGTSGYEQYF.

The gene calls are TRBV7-8 and TRBJ1-6, with D perhaps matching TRBD1 (6 bases). Germline V CDR1 and CDR2: SGHVS, FQNEAQ. V shed 5 bases and J shed 0 bases, with 14 bases lying between them. The CDR3 runs to 17 residues. In nucleotides, the CDR3 is TGTGCCAGCAGCCCCCGACAGGAGAGCTCCTATAATTCACCCCTCCACTTT. Residues: CASSPRQESSYNSPLHF.

This clone appeared once. The chain joins TRBV5-1 to TRBJ2-2; D gene unclear. V was shortened by 0 bases and J by 2 bases, with 8 bases between the two germline ends. Germline CDR1 and CDR2: SGHRS and YFSETQ. The CDR3 length is 15 residues. DNA of the CDR3: TGCGCCAGCAGCTTGGGTTACAGAAACACCGGGGAGCTGTTTTTT. Translating gives CASSLGYRNTGELFF.

V usage is TRBV6-5 and J usage is TRBJ2-7; 9 bases are a match to TRBD1. Germline CDR1 reads MNHEY; CDR2 reads SVGAGI. The CDR3 covers 15 residues. The V gene end was trimmed by 4 bases and the J gene end by 0 bases; junction bases not matched to a gene: 4. CDR3 region: CASSWGQGPSYEQYF. CDR3 in DNA: TGTGCCAGCAGTTGGGGACAGGGACCCTCCTACGAGCAGTACTTC.

The genes are TRBV5-4 and TRBJ2-5, with D maybe TRBD2 (5 bases). Germline CDR1 is SGHNT and CDR2 is YYREEE (reference sequence). V was clipped by 4 bases and J by 7 bases, with 8 bases between them. There are 11 residues in the CDR3. The CDR3 nucleotides read TGTGCCAGCAGCCCCGGAGGGACCCAGTACTTC. Residues: CASSPGGTQYF.

The table lists this clone with a count of one. The rearrangement uses TRBV29-1 and TRBJ2-1; 8 positions agree with TRBD2. V was pared by 3 bases and J by 6 bases, with 7 bases of the junction left unmatched. Germline V gene data show CDR1 as SQVTM and CDR2 as ANQGSEA. The CDR3 sequence is 14 residues long. CDR3 amino acids: CSVDPRLAGNEQFF. The CDR3 bases are TGCAGCGTTGACCCTCGGCTAGCGGGCAATGAGCAGTTCTTC.

The chain employs TRBV5-6 and TRBJ1-1; D gene uncertain. The CDR3 contains 15 residues. Per germline, CDR1 SGHDT and CDR2 YYEEEE. The V gene lost 4 bases and the J gene lost 1 base, with 14 bases spanning the gap. In DNA form, the CDR3 reads TGTGCCAGCAGCAAGGCGGGCGGGTCGAACACTGAAGCTTTCTTT. Translated, it gives CASSKAGGSNTEAFF.

This sequence joins TRBV4-2 and TRBJ2-6; D possibly corresponds to TRBD1 (6 bases). CDR1 and CDR2 from the germline V gene are LGHNA and YNFKEQ. Deletions cut 0 bases from V and 2 bases from J, with 8 bases between. The CDR3 sequence is 16 residues long. For the CDR3, the DNA is TGTGCCAGCAGCCAAGAACAGGGTACTGGGGCCAACGTCCTGACTTTC. Translation: CASSQEQGTGANVLTF.

This clone was detected only a few times. The chain combines TRBV19 with TRBJ2-7; 10 bases fit TRBD1. J was trimmed by 3 bases and V by 5 bases; bases with no gene match: 4. This CDR3 region has 14 residues. In germline, CDR1 is LNHDA, CDR2 SQIVND (reference sequence). CDR3: CASSWGQGIYEQYF. The CDR3 DNA reads TGTGCCAGTAGTTGGGGACAGGGGATCTACGAGCAGTACTTC.

The CDR3 is CASSLAGGRAYEQYF. In DNA form, the CDR3 reads TGTGCCAGCAGCTTAGCGGGAGGCAGAGCTTACGAGCAGTACTTC. This sequence joins TRBV7-2 and TRBJ2-7; a possible D gene is TRBD2 (6 bases). V lost 0 bases and J 4 bases, leaving 13 bases between the germline ends. This CDR3 contains 15 residues. CDR1 and CDR2 (germline): SGHTA, FQGNSA.

The chain carries TRBV5-1 and TRBJ2-2; TRBD2 aligns across 13 bases. This CDR3 spans 17 amino acids. Germline V gives CDR1 SGHRS, CDR2 YFSETQ. V lost 3 bases, J lost 7 bases, and 9 bases stayed unmatched. CDR3 residues: CASSYRLAGGISGELFF. The CDR3 nucleotides are TGCGCCAGCAGCTACCGACTAGCGGGGGGTATCAGCGGGGAGCTGTTTTTT.

This chain connects TRBV11-2 to TRBJ2-7; 7 bases are a match to TRBD2. CDR3 size: 14 residues. Germline CDR1 reads SGHAT; CDR2 reads FQNNGV. The V and J ends lost 6 bases and 3 bases, in that order; junction bases with no gene match: 8. CDR3 amino acids: CASRDGREFYEQYF. CDR3 nucleotides: TGTGCCAGCAGGGATGGGCGGGAGTTCTACGAGCAGTACTTC.

The chain recombines TRBV19 with TRBJ1-5, with TRBD1 as a possible D gene (6 bases). The CDR3 is 14 amino acids. Germline CDR1 and CDR2: LNHDA and SQIVND (reference sequence). The V end was cut by 6 bases, the J end by 3 bases, with 12 bases between. CDR3 nucleotide sequence: TGTGCCAGTAGGGCAGGGGTGGCCAATCAGCCCCAGCATTTT. Translating gives CASRAGVANQPQHF.

V and J are TRBV27 and TRBJ2-7; 11 bases align to TRBD1. The V gene's germline CDR1 is MNHEY and CDR2 SMNVEV (reference sequence). The CDR3 has 15 amino acids. After removal of 4 bases from V and 4 bases from J, the junction contained 6 bases not matched to a gene. The CDR3 coding sequence is TGTGCCAGCAGTTCAACGGGACAGGGGGTGTACGAGCAGTACTTC. It is translated as CASSSTGQGVYEQYF.

This rearrangement joins TRBV5-1 to TRBJ2-7; D is undetermined. V lost 1 base to trimming and J lost 4 bases, with 12 bases between them. Germline CDR1 and CDR2: SGHRS and YFSETQ. The CDR3 has 14 amino acids. The CDR3 nucleotides read TGCGCCAGCAGCTTGTTCGCAGGTGCGTACGAGCAGTACTTC. It specifies CASSLFAGAYEQYF.

The genes are TRBV5-1 and TRBJ2-2; 11 bases align to TRBD2. Germline V lookup: CDR1 SGHRS, CDR2 YFSETQ. With V trimmed by 2 bases and J by 5 bases, 8 bases remained unmatched. The CDR3 length is 17 residues. CDR3 residues: CASSFTSGGAGTGELFF. The DNA for the CDR3 is TGCGCCAGCAGCTTCACTAGCGGGGGCGCGGGAACCGGGGAGCTGTTTTTT.

This chain connects TRBV5-6 to TRBJ2-7; the D gene is possibly TRBD2 (5 bases). The germline gives CDR1 SGHDT, CDR2 YYEEEE. The CDR3 extends over 14 amino acids. V lost 4 bases, J lost 0 bases, and 11 bases lay in between. Written as DNA, the CDR3 is TGTGCCAGCAGCGGGTTAAGCGGCTCCTACGAGCAGTACTTC. Amino acid sequence: CASSGLSGSYEQYF. The entire variable domain, with the rest obtained from reference TRBV5-6 and TRBJ2-7, is as follows: DAGVTQSPTHLIKTRGQQVTLRCSPKSGHDTVSWYQQALGQGPQFIFQYYEEEERQRGNFPDRFSGHQFPNYSSELNVNALLLGDSALYLCASSGLSGSYEQYFGPGTRLTVT.

The DNA for the CDR3 is TGTGCCAGCAGCCACCAACGGGACAGGGGGGTCTACGAGCAGTACTTC. Translated: CASSHQRDRGVYEQYF. V usage is TRBV7-9 and J usage is TRBJ2-7; 11 bases line up with TRBD1. The CDR3 contains 16 residues. The ends lost 5 bases at V and 3 bases at J; junction bases unmatched: 9. Germline values: CDR1 SEHNR, CDR2 FQNEAQ (reference sequence).

V gene TRBV30 combines with J gene TRBJ2-2, with D perhaps matching TRBD2 (5 bases). V was pared by 1 base and J by 5 bases, with 8 bases between. This CDR3 spans 13 amino acids. Per germline, CDR1 GTSNPN and CDR2 SVGIG (reference sequence). The CDR3 region is CAWSETSTGELFF. CDR3 sequence (DNA): TGTGCCTGGAGTGAAACTAGTACCGGGGAGCTGTTTTTT.

The chain couples TRBV11-2 to TRBJ1-2; 7 nucleotides line up with TRBD1. Germline loops: CDR1 SGHAT, CDR2 FQNNGV. This CDR3 is built from 13 residues. V was pared by 2 bases and J by 5 bases, with 2 bases of the junction left unmatched. CDR3 loop: CASSLTGQYGYTF. The CDR3 nucleotides are TGTGCCAGCAGCTTAACGGGACAGTATGGCTACACCTTC.

This clone was counted a few times. V and J are TRBV6-6 and TRBJ2-3; D might be TRBD1 (6 bases). Germline values: CDR1 MNHNY, CDR2 SVGAGI (reference sequence). With 9 bases removed from V and 2 bases from J, the gap between germline ends came to 18 bases. This CDR3 comprises 15 residues. DNA of the CDR3: TGTGCCAGTACGGGGCAGGGGTCCCACACAGATACGCAGTATTTT. It encodes CASTGQGSHTDTQYF.

V and J are TRBV5-1 and TRBJ1-1; D is possibly TRBD1 (5 bases). The CDR3 is 14 residues long. Trimming left V 2 bases short and J 4 bases short, with 12 bases between. CDR1 and CDR2 (germline): SGHRS, YFSETQ. The CDR3 nucleotides read TGCGCCAGCAGCTTAGGGGAGGAAGGCACTGAAGCTTTCTTT. Translated: CASSLGEEGTEAFF.

The chain links TRBV9 to TRBJ2-7; TRBD1 aligns across 7 bases. Germline loops: CDR1 SGDLS, CDR2 YYNGEE. The CDR3 is 14 amino acids. Losses at the gene ends were 5 bases for V and 2 bases for J; bases not matched to a gene: 7. The CDR3 DNA follows: TGTGCCAGCAGACTCGACAGGGTCGCCTACGAGCAGTACTTC. Translating gives CASRLDRVAYEQYF.

This chain joins TRBV7-9 and TRBJ2-3; tentative D call: TRBD1 (6 bases). CDR3 length: 13 amino acids. Per the germline V gene, CDR1 is SEHNR and CDR2 is FQNEAQ (reference sequence). The V and J ends lost 6 bases and 5 bases respectively, with 12 bases between them. CDR3 sequence reads: CASRPSTGDTQYF. DNA of the CDR3: TGTGCCAGCAGGCCCTCGACAGGAGATACGCAGTATTTT.